The clone carrying this TCR beta chain was observed at least ten times. The data are from a study of CD8+CD57+ T cells in acquired aplastic anemia. The CDR3 has 13 amino acids. Germline V gene data show CDR1 as SGHRS and CDR2 as YFSETQ. V was cut by 0 bases and J by 9 bases, with 7 bases left in between. An expansion of CD8+CD57+ cells by flow cytometry had been shown in patients chosen for sequencing. Every patient had severe acquired aplastic anemia. CDR3 and TCR beta VDJ profiling relied on a genomic DNA template. TCRdb reanalysed the reads using MiXCR and keeps one entry per CDR3 protein. This table holds just over 450,000 distinct CDR3 sequences, around 33% found once.

This sequence joins TRBV5-1 and TRBJ1-6; possibly TRBD1 for D (5 bases). The receptor was derived from a human donor with aplastic anemia. The sequenced sample consisted of sorted CD4+, CD8+, or CD8+CD57+ T cells (not recorded which) from PBMCs. CDR3 bases: TGCGCCAGCAGCTTGGCGGGGCGTTCACCCCTCCACTTT. This encodes CASSLAGRSPLHF.